This entry lists 29 T cell receptor beta chains sequenced from one sample in a study of blood T cell repertoires in COVID-19 (TCRdb year 2020). Library creation used the immunoSEQ multiplex PCR assay. Sourced from immuneACCESS, this table was stored by TCRdb with only in-frame sequences that have V and J called. A share of the clones is absent; for the studies checked, an unresolved V gene accounts for under half, and the remainder has no known explanation. In all, the sample holds around 94,000 clones, and around four fifths of those were seen once. The ten top clones hold 3% to 4% of the sample. The specimen was peripheral blood. These receptors were taken from a man aged 50-60 years with acute or convalescent COVID-19.

In this sample, this clone turned up a few times. The genes are TRBV7-2 and TRBJ1-5; D is unclear. Trimming took off 5 bases at V and 1 base at J, with 21 bases between the two ends. Germline assignment: CDR1 SGHTA and CDR2 FQGNSA. CDR3 length: 18 residues. The CDR3 DNA follows: TGTGCCAGCAGCCCTAGCGATCCGGCGAAGGTGAGCAATCAGCCCCAGCATTTT. Encoded protein: CASSPSDPAKVSNQPQHF.

This chain links TRBV28 with TRBJ1-3; D not resolved. This CDR3 has 16 amino acids. Trimming pared 2 bases from V and 0 bases from J, leaving 11 bases between. Per the germline V gene, CDR1 is MDHEN and CDR2 is SYDVKM. The CDR3 is CASSLGQSVSGNTIYF. DNA for the CDR3: TGTGCCAGCAGTTTAGGCCAGTCCGTCTCTGGAAACACCATATATTTT.

In this sample, this clone turned up once. The chain recombines TRBV7-6 with TRBJ2-3; 9 bases align to TRBD2. The CDR3 is 17 amino acids. Per germline, CDR1 SGHVS and CDR2 FNYEAQ. V lost 1 base to trimming and J lost 6 bases; unmatched junction nucleotides: 11. CDR3 amino acids: CASSLEGSGGPLDTQYF. For the CDR3, the DNA is TGTGCCAGCAGCTTAGAAGGTAGCGGGGGCCCACTGGATACGCAGTATTTT.

This clone was recorded once. The chain uses TRBV6-5 and TRBJ1-6, with D perhaps matching TRBD1 (6 bases). With 6 bases removed from V and 2 bases from J, the gap between germline ends came to 11 bases. CDR1 MNHEY and CDR2 SVGAGI come from the germline V gene. The CDR3 is 15 amino acids. CDR3 in DNA: TGTGCCAGCAGCCGACAGGTCCCCTATAATTCACCCCTCCACTTT. Translating gives CASSRQVPYNSPLHF.

This clone was seen a handful of times. V is TRBV3-1 (or the pseudogene TRBV3-2) and J is TRBJ2-7; 14 bases line up with TRBD2. CDR3 length: 14 residues. Germline CDR1 reads LGHDT; CDR2 reads YNNKEL (reference sequence). After removal of 4 bases from V and 7 bases from J, the junction contained 3 bases not matched to a gene. The CDR3 reads CASSLGLAGGEQYF. CDR3 coding DNA: TGTGCCAGCAGCCTTGGACTAGCGGGAGGTGAGCAGTACTTC.

This chain connects TRBV27 to TRBJ2-2, with 7 bases that match TRBD2. The CDR3 has 16 residues. Germline V gene data show CDR1 as MNHEY and CDR2 as SMNVEV (reference sequence). The V and J ends lost 4 bases and 4 bases, in that order; junction bases with no gene match: 9. CDR3 region: CASSSGLVPGTGELFF. CDR3 in DNA: TGTGCCAGCAGTTCAGGACTAGTCCCGGGCACCGGGGAGCTGTTTTTT.

The count of this clone is one. V usage is TRBV6-5 and J usage is TRBJ1-1; 8 bases are a match to TRBD1. J was trimmed by 9 bases and V by 6 bases; bases with no gene match: 15. The CDR3 length is 15 residues. Germline V CDR1 and CDR2: MNHEY, SVGAGI. The CDR3 DNA sequence: TGTGCCAGCAGACTTTCCCTAGACAGGGGAGTAAAAGCTTTCTTT. Its translation: CASRLSLDRGVKAFF.

This chain uses TRBV7-8 with TRBJ1-2; D unclear. Trimming cost V 2 bases and J 1 base, with 8 bases left between them. CDR3 size: 14 residues. Germline lookup yields CDR1 SGHVS and CDR2 FQNEAQ. The CDR3 loop is CASSLLTNNYGYTF. The CDR3 coding sequence is TGTGCCAGCAGCTTACTGACAAATAACTATGGCTACACCTTC.

This clone appeared a few times. This sequence joins TRBV6-6 and TRBJ1-2, with 10 bases fitting TRBD1. V was pared by 5 bases and J by 2 bases, with 8 bases of the junction left unmatched. The germline CDR1 and CDR2 sequences are MNHNY and SVGAGI (reference sequence). The CDR3 extends over 16 amino acids. CDR3 DNA: TGTGCCAGCAGTACACAGGGACAGGGGCTCAACTATGGCTACACCTTC. Translated: CASSTQGQGLNYGYTF.

The chain has TRBV5-8 and TRBJ2-5; D might be TRBD2 (6 bases). This CDR3 comprises 15 residues. CDR1 and CDR2 (germline): SGHTS, YDEGEE. Trimming shortened V by 7 bases and J by 2 bases, and 18 bases separated the two germline ends. In DNA form, the CDR3 reads TGTGCCAGCGGCGGGGCACAGAGCTATCAAGAGACCCAGTACTTC. As protein: CASGGAQSYQETQYF.

In this sample, this clone is medium-sized. The V call is TRBV7-2, the J call TRBJ1-2; 12 bases are a match to TRBD1. V lost 5 bases and J lost 8; bases outside the gene matches: 6. The germline gives CDR1 SGHTA, CDR2 FQGNSA. The CDR3 is 14 residues long. The CDR3 DNA is TGTGCCAGCAGCCCGGGACAGGGGGCCTGGGGCTACACCTTC. It codes for CASSPGQGAWGYTF.

This CDR3 reads CASSQEAGVADTQYF. CDR3 bases: TGTGCCAGCAGCCAGGAAGCGGGCGTCGCGGATACGCAGTATTTT. J is TRBJ2-3 and V is TRBV4-2; possibly TRBD2 for D (6 bases). The CDR3 has 15 residues. Looked up from germline, CDR1 is LGHNA and CDR2 is YNFKEQ. Between the trimmed V and J ends, which lost 3 bases and 6 bases, there was a span of 16 bases.

Written as DNA, the CDR3 is TGTGCCCAGTCCGGGGGTTATGGCTACACCTTC. Translating gives CAQSGGYGYTF. V usage is TRBV30 and J usage is TRBJ1-2; D is possibly TRBD1 (5 bases). Germline-derived CDR1 and CDR2 are GTSNPN and SVGIG (reference sequence). The ends were cut back, 8 bases at V and 5 bases at J, with 12 bases in the middle. The CDR3 consists of 11 residues.

The chain has TRBV10-2 and TRBJ2-1; a possible D gene is TRBD1 (6 bases). Germline V gene lookup returns CDR1 WSHSY and CDR2 SAAADI. Trimming removed 3 bases from V and 6 bases from J, with 6 bases in between. This CDR3 comprises 12 residues. The CDR3 spells CASSEQGNEQFF. The CDR3 coding sequence is TGCGCCAGCAGTGAACAGGGCAATGAGCAGTTCTTC.

The genes are TRBV30 and TRBJ2-7; 8 positions match TRBD1. Germline CDR1 reads GTSNPN; CDR2 reads SVGIG (reference sequence). The ends lost 2 bases at V and 5 bases at J; junction bases unmatched: 5. The CDR3 length is 13 residues. CDR3 coding DNA: TGTGCCTGGAGTTTCCAGGGGGCGAACGAGCAGTACTTC. Amino acid sequence: CAWSFQGANEQYF.

The chain combines TRBV7-2 with TRBJ2-3, with D maybe TRBD2 (6 bases). Germline V lookup: CDR1 SGHTA, CDR2 FQGNSA. V lost 5 bases and J lost 4, with 16 bases in between. This CDR3 has 15 amino acids. DNA of the CDR3: TGTGCCAGCAGCCCTATTCGGACTATATCAGATACGCAGTATTTT. Protein: CASSPIRTISDTQYF.

This chain uses TRBV30 with TRBJ2-7; TRBD2 aligns across 14 bases. This CDR3 contains 15 residues. Germline CDR1 GTSNPN, CDR2 SVGIG (reference sequence). Trimming cost V 1 base and J 5 bases; bases outside gene matches: 4. The CDR3 protein is CAWSGGLAGEDEQYF. The CDR3 DNA is TGTGCCTGGAGTGGGGGACTAGCGGGAGAGGACGAGCAGTACTTC.

This clone was detected only a few times. The chain joins TRBV7-9 to TRBJ2-3, with TRBD2 matching over 12 bases. The CDR3 is 16 residues long. Trimming took 5 bases from V and 3 from J; bases not matched to a gene: 6. Looked up from germline, CDR1 is SEHNR and CDR2 is FQNEAQ (reference sequence). The CDR3 loop is CASSVSSGGATDTQYF. CDR3 DNA sequence: TGTGCCAGCAGCGTATCTAGCGGGGGGGCGACAGATACGCAGTATTTT.

The genes are TRBV7-3 and TRBJ2-1; the D is unclear. With 5 bases removed from V and 8 bases from J, the gap between germline ends came to 10 bases. This CDR3 has 12 amino acids. From germline, CDR1 is SGHTA and CDR2 FQGTGA. The CDR3 DNA sequence: TGTGCCAGCAGCCCGACGGCGGATGAGCAGTTCTTC. It translates to CASSPTADEQFF.

The chain combines TRBV5-1 with TRBJ2-5, with TRBD1 matching 10 bases. The CDR3 has 18 amino acids. V was clipped by 0 bases and J by 4 bases; unmatched bases: 12. Germline V CDR1 and CDR2: SGHRS, YFSETQ. DNA of the CDR3: TGCGCCAGCAGCTTGGAACCCCGGGGGACAGGGGATGGAGAGACCCAGTACTTC. Its translation is CASSLEPRGTGDGETQYF.

The CDR3 sequence is CASSLRETYNEQFF. Here the CDR3 DNA reads TGCGCCAGCAGCTTGCGGGAGACCTACAATGAGCAGTTCTTC. This chain joins TRBV5-1 and TRBJ2-1, with D perhaps TRBD2 (6 bases). The CDR3 extends over 14 amino acids. V gave up 1 base and J gave up 2 bases, with 7 bases separating them. Germline loops: CDR1 SGHRS, CDR2 YFSETQ.

The V gene is TRBV6-5, the J gene TRBJ2-7, with D maybe TRBD1 (5 bases). The CDR3 covers 12 residues. V was trimmed by 6 bases and J by 3 bases, leaving 9 bases between them. The germline V gene has CDR1 MNHEY and CDR2 SVGAGI. CDR3 region: CASSEDIYEQYF. CDR3 coding DNA: TGTGCCAGCAGCGAGGACATCTACGAGCAGTACTTC.

The chain is built from TRBV4-2 and TRBJ2-3; the D gene is possibly TRBD2 (6 bases). The CDR3 is 15 residues long. V lost 6 bases, J lost 0 bases, and 13 bases lay in between. The germline V gene encodes CDR1 LGHNA and CDR2 YNFKEQ. This chain's CDR3 is CASRGTGVSTDTQYF. CDR3 in DNA: TGTGCCAGCAGGGGGACGGGAGTTAGCACAGATACGCAGTATTTT.

The J gene is TRBJ2-3, the V gene TRBV6-5; 7 positions match TRBD1. The ends lost 6 bases at V and 5 bases at J; junction bases unmatched: 8. Per germline, CDR1 MNHEY and CDR2 SVGAGI. The CDR3 extends over 14 amino acids. The CDR3 here is CASSLQGSRDTQYF. The CDR3 bases are TGTGCCAGCAGCCTACAGGGGTCGCGAGATACGCAGTATTTT.

CDR3: CASSLGTGASGYTF. CDR3 sequence (DNA): TGTGCCAGCAGCTTAGGGACAGGGGCGAGTGGCTACACCTTC. The rearrangement links TRBV7-8 to TRBJ1-2, with 9 bases matching TRBD1. The CDR3 has 14 amino acids. V trimming: 1 base; J trimming: 7 bases; junction bases outside the gene matches: 4. Germline V gene lookup returns CDR1 SGHVS and CDR2 FQNEAQ.

This chain connects TRBV29-1 to TRBJ1-1; D gene unclear. CDR1 and CDR2 (germline): SQVTM, ANQGSEA. The CDR3 loop spans 13 amino acids. V gave up 4 bases and J gave up 0 bases, with 9 bases separating them. The CDR3 DNA is TGCAGCGTTGTTCTGGGCATGAACACTGAAGCTTTCTTT. Translation: CSVVLGMNTEAFF.

This clone was picked up a small number of times. This chain's CDR3 is CASSVQGSYGYTF. CDR3 DNA sequence: TGTGCCAGCAGTGTGCAGGGCAGCTATGGCTACACCTTC. The chain is built from TRBV2 and TRBJ1-2; D possibly corresponds to TRBD1 (5 bases). V lost 4 bases, J lost 4 bases, and 10 bases lay in between. Per germline, CDR1 SNHLY and CDR2 FYNNEI. CDR3 length equals 13 residues.

This sequence joins TRBV18 and TRBJ1-3; D is possibly TRBD1 (6 bases). The CDR3 has 19 amino acids. Trimming removed 3 bases from V and 0 bases from J, with 21 bases in between. Looked up from germline, CDR1 is KGHSH and CDR2 is LQKENI. CDR3 amino acids: CASSPPGQLVFPSGNTIYF. DNA for the CDR3: TGTGCCAGCTCACCCCCAGGACAGTTGGTATTCCCCTCTGGAAACACCATATATTTT.

J is TRBJ2-1 and V is TRBV27; 8 bases match TRBD2. Trimming at V came to 7 bases and at J to 7 bases, leaving 6 bases not matched to a gene. Germline values: CDR1 MNHEY, CDR2 SMNVEV (reference sequence). The CDR3 runs 13 residues. CDR3: CASTSGGTNEQFF. The CDR3 bases are TGTGCCAGCACCTCGGGGGGGACGAATGAGCAGTTCTTC.